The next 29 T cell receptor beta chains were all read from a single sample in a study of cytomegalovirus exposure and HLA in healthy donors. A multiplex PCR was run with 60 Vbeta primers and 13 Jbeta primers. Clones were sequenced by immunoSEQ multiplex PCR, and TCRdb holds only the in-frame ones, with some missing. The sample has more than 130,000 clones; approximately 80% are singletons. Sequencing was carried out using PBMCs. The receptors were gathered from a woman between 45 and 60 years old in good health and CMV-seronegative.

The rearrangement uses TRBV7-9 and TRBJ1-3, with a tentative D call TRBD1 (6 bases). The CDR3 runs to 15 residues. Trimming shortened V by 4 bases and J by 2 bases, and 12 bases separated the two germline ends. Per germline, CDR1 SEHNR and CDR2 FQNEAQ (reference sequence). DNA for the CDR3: TGTGCCAGCAGCTCCAACAGGGTAGCTGGAAACACCATATATTTT. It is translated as CASSSNRVAGNTIYF.

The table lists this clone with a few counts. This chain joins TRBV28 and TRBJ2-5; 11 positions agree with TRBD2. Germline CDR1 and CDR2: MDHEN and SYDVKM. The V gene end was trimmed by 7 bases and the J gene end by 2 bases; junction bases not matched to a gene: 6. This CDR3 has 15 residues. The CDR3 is CASTSPSGGQETQYF. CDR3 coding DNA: TGTGCCAGCACCTCGCCTAGCGGGGGGCAAGAGACCCAGTACTTC.

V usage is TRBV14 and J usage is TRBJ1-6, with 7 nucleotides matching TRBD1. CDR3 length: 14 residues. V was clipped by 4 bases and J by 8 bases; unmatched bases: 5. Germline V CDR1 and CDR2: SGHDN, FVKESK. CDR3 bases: TGTGCCAGCAGCCCCCGACAGGGCTATTCACCCCTCCACTTT. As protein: CASSPRQGYSPLHF. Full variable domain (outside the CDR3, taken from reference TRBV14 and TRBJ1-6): EAGVTQFPSHSVIEKGQTVTLRCDPISGHDNLYWYRRVMGKEIKFLLHFVKESKQDESGMPNNRFLAERTGGTYSTLKVQPAELEDSGVYFCASSPRQGYSPLHFGNGTRLTVT.

CDR3 sequence reads: CASSNRPRGNEKLFF. The CDR3 DNA reads as TGTGCCAGCAGCAACCGACCGCGGGGGAATGAAAAACTGTTTTTT. The chain carries TRBV5-6 and TRBJ1-4, with a tentative D call TRBD1 (5 bases). The CDR3 has 15 amino acids. V gave up 4 bases and J gave up 5 bases, with 15 bases separating them. Germline V gene sequence: CDR1 SGHDT, CDR2 YYEEEE.

For the CDR3, the DNA is TGTGCCAGCAGCGTAGCAGGGAACAATCAGCCCCAGCATTTT. Protein: CASSVAGNNQPQHF. The rearrangement joins TRBV9 to TRBJ1-5, with D perhaps matching TRBD1 (5 bases). Per germline, CDR1 SGDLS and CDR2 YYNGEE. The germline V and J ends were trimmed by 0 bases and 3 bases, with 7 bases remaining between them. The length of the CDR3 is 14 residues.

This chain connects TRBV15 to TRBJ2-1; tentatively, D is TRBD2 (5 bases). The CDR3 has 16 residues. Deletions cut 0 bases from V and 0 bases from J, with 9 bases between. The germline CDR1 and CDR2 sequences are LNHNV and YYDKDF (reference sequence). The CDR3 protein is CATSRERRASYNEQFF. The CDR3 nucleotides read TGTGCCACCAGCAGAGAAAGGCGGGCCTCCTACAATGAGCAGTTCTTC.

The CDR3 coding sequence is TGTGCCAGCAGCTTAGATCCCAACAGGGTCTACGAGCAGTACTTC. Protein sequence: CASSLDPNRVYEQYF. The rearrangement links TRBV11-2 to TRBJ2-7; a possible D gene is TRBD1 (6 bases). The CDR3 spans 15 residues. The V gene lost 0 bases and the J gene lost 3 bases, with 12 bases spanning the gap. Germline V gene data show CDR1 as SGHAT and CDR2 as FQNNGV.

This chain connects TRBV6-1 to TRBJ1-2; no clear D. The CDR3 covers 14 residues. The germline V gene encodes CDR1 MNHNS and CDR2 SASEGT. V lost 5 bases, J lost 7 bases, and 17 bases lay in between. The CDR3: CASSPISELRGYTF. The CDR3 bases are TGTGCCAGCAGTCCCATATCGGAGCTTCGTGGCTACACCTTC.

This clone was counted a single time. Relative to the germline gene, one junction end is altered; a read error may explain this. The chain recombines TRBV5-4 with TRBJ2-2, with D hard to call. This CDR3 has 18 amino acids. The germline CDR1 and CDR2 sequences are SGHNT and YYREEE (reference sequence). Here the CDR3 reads CASSLMGVSFANIGELFF. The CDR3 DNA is TGTGCCAGCAGCTTGATGGGCGTTTCGTTCGCGAACATCGGGGAGCTGTTTTTT.

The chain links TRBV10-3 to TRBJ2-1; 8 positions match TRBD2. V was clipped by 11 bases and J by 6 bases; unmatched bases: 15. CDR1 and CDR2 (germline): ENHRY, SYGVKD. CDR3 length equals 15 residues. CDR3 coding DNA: TGTGCCTCCGAGCAGGGACTAGATGGGGCCAATGAGCAGTTCTTC. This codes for CASEQGLDGANEQFF.

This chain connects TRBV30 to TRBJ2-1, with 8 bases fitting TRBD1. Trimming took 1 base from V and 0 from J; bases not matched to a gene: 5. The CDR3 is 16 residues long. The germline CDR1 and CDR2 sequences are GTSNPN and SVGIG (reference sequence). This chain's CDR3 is CAWSEPGTGSYNEQFF. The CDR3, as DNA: TGTGCCTGGAGTGAACCCGGGACAGGCTCCTACAATGAGCAGTTCTTC.

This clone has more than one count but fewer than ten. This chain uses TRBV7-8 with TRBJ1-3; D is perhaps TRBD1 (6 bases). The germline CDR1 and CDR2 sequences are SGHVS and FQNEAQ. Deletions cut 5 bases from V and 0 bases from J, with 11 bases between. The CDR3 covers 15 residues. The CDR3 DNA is TGTGCCAGCAGCCTCCTAGGGGGCTCTGGAAACACCATATATTTT. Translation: CASSLLGGSGNTIYF. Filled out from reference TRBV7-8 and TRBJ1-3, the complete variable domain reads GAGVSQSPRYKVAKRGQDVALRCDPISGHVSLFWYQQALGQGPEFLTYFQNEAQLDKSGLPSDRFFAERPEGSVSTLKIQRTQQEDSAVYLCASSLLGGSGNTIYFGEGSWLTVV.

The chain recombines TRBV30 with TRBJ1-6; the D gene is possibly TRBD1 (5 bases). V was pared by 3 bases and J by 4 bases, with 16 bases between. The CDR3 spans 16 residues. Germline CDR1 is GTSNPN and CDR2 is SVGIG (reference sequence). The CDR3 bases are TGTGCCTGGAGCGGCGGGGCGGAGGAGTATAATTCACCCCTCCACTTT. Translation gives CAWSGGAEEYNSPLHF.

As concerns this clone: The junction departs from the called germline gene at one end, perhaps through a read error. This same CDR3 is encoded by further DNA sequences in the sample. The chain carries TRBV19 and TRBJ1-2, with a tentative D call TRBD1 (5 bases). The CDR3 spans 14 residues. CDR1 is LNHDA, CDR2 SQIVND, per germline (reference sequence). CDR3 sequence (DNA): TGCGCCAGTAGCTACGGGCAGGGCCCCTATGGCTACACCTTC. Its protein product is CASSYGQGPYGYTF.

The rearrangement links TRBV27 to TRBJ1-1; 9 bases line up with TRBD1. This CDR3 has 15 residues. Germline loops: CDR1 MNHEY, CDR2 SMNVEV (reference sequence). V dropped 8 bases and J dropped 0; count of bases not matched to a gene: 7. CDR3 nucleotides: TGTGCCAGCTGGGGACAGGGAGAATTGAACACTGAAGCTTTCTTT. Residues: CASWGQGELNTEAFF.

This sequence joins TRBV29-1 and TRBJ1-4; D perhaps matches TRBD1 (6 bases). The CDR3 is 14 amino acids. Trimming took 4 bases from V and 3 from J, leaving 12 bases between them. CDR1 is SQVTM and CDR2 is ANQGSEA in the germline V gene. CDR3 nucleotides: TGCAGCGTTGCTTCTGCAGGGGCTAATGAAAAACTGTTTTTT. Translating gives CSVASAGANEKLFF.

The CDR3 sequence is CASSPRLADYNEQFF. CDR3 DNA sequence: TGTGCCAGCAGCCCCCGACTAGCGGACTACAATGAGCAGTTCTTC. The rearrangement joins TRBV9 to TRBJ2-1, with TRBD2 matching 9 bases. V trimming: 4 bases; J trimming: 3 bases; junction bases outside the gene matches: 5. Germline V gene lookup returns CDR1 SGDLS and CDR2 YYNGEE. The CDR3 spans 15 residues.

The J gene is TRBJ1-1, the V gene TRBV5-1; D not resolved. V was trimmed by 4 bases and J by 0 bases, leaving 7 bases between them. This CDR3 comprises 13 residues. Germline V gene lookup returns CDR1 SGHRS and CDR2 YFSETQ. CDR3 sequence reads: CASSQQLNTEAFF. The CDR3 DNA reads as TGCGCCAGCAGCCAACAGCTGAACACTGAAGCTTTCTTT.

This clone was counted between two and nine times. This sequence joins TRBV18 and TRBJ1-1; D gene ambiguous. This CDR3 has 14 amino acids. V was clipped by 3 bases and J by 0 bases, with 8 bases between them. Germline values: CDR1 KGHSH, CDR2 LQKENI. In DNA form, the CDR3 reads TGTGCCAGCTCACCGCGGGCCATGAACACTGAAGCTTTCTTT. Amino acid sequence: CASSPRAMNTEAFF.

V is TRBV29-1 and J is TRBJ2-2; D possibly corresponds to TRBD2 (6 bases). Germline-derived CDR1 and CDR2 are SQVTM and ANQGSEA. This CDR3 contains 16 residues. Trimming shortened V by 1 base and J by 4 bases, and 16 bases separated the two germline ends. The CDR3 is CSVEAAGGRGTGELFF. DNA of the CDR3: TGCAGCGTTGAAGCCGCCGGGGGTCGAGGCACCGGGGAGCTGTTTTTT.

In DNA form, the CDR3 reads TGCAGCGTCGACCGGGATGAGCAGCCCCAGCATTTT. Translating it yields CSVDRDEQPQHF. The V and J genes are TRBV29-1 and TRBJ1-5, with unresolved D. CDR3 length: 12 amino acids. Germline CDR1 is SQVTM and CDR2 is ANQGSEA. The V gene lost 6 bases and the J gene lost 7 bases, with 13 bases spanning the gap.

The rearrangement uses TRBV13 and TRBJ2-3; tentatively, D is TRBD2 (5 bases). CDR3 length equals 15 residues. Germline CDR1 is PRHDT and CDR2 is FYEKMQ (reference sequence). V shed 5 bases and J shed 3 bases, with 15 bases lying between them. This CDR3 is CASSLSGSATDTQYF. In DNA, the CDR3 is TGTGCCAGCAGCCTCTCCGGTAGCGCAACAGATACGCAGTATTTT. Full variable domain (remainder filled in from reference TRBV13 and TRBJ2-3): AAGVIQSPRHLIKEKRETATLKCYPIPRHDTVYWYQQGPGQDPQFLISFYEKMQSDKGSIPDRFSAQQFSDYHSELNMSSLELGDSALYFCASSLSGSATDTQYFGPGTRLTVL.

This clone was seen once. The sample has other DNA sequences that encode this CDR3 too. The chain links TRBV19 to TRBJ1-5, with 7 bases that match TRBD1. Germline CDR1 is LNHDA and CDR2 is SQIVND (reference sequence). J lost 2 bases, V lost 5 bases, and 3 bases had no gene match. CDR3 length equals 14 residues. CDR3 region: CASSGTGGNQPQHF. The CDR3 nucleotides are TGTGCCAGTAGTGGAACAGGGGGCAATCAGCCCCAGCATTTT.

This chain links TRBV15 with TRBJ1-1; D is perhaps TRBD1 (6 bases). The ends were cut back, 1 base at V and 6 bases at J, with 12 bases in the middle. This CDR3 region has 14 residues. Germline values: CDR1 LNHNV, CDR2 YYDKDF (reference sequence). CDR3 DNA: TGTGCCACCAGCAGAGGGACAGAGGGGGCTGAAGCTTTCTTT. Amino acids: CATSRGTEGAEAFF. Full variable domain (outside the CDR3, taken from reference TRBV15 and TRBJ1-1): DAMVIQNPRYQVTQFGKPVTLSCSQTLNHNVMYWYQQKSSQAPKLLFHYYDKDFNNEADTPDNFQSRRPNTSFCFLDIRSPGLGDTAMYLCATSRGTEGAEAFFGQGTRLTVV.

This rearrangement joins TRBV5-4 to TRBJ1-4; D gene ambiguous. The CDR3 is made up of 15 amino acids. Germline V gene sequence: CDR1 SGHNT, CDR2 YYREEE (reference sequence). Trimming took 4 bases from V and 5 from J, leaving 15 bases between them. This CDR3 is CASSPTGRANEKLFF. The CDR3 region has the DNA TGTGCCAGCAGCCCAACCGGGAGGGCCAATGAAAAACTGTTTTTT.

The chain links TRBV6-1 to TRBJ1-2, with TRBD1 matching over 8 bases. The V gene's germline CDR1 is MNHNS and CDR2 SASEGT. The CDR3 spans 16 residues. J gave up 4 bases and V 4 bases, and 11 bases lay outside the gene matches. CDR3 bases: TGTGCCAGCAGTGGATTTCTCAGGGGGCGTGGCTATGGCTACACCTTC. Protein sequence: CASSGFLRGRGYGYTF.

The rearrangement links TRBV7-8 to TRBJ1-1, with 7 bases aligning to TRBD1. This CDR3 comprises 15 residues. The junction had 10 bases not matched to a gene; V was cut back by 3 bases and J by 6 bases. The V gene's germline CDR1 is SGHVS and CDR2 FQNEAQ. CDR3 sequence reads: CASSLRQGTLAEAFF. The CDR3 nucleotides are TGTGCCAGCAGCTTGAGACAGGGTACGTTGGCTGAAGCTTTCTTT.

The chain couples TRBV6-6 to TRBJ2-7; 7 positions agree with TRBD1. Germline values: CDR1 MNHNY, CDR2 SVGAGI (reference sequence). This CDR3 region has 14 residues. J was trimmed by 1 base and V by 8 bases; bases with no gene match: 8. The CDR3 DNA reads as TGTGCCAGCGGAGTACAGGGGTTGTCCTACGAGCAGTACTTC. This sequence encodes CASGVQGLSYEQYF.

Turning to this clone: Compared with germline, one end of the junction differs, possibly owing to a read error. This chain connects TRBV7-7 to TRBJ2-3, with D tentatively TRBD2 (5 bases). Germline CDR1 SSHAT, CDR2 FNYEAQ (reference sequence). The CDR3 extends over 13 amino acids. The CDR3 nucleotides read TGTGCTAGCAGCCAACGACTAACAGATACGCAGTATTTT. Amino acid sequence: CASSQRLTDTQYF. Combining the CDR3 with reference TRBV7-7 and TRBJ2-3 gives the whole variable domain GAGVSQSPRYKVTKRGQDVTLRCDPISSHATLYWYQQALGQGPEFLTYFNYEAQPDKSGLPSDRFSAERPEGSISTLTIQRTEQRDSAMYRCASSQRLTDTQYFGPGTRLTVL.